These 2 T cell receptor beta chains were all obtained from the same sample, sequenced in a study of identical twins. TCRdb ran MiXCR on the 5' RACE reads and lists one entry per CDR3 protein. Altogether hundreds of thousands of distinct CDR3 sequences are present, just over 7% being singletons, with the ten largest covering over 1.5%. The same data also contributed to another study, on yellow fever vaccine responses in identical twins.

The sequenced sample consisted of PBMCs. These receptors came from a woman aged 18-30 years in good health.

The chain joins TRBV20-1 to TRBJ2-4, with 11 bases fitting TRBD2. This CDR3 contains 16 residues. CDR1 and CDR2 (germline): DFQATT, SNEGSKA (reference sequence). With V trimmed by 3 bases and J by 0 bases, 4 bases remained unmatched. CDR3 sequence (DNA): TGCAGTGCTAGGTTAGGACTAGCGGGAGCCAAAAACATTCAGTACTTC. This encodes CSARLGLAGAKNIQYF.

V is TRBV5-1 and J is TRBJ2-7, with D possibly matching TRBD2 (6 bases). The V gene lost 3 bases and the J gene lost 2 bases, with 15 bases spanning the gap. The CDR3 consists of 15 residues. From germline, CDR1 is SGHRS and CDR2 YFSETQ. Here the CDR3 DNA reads TGCGCCAGCAGCTCAGATAGCGGAGCCACCTACGAGCAGTACTTC. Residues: CASSSDSGATYEQYF.